A selection of T cell receptor beta chains follows, all from one sample in a study of OX40 agonist ivuxolimab in advanced cancers. Method: immunoSEQ multiplex PCR; TCRdb's copy keeps in-frame clones and lacks some. The table lists tens of thousands of clones, 88% of them singletons. Sequencing used CD4+ or CD8+ T cells sorted from blood, obtained in a trial of the OX40 agonist ivuxolimab. The receptors stem from an adult with an advanced solid tumor such as melanoma, head and neck, liver or kidney cancer. The CDR3 runs from the conserved cysteine through the conserved F or W. Each record gives: D gene, clone size, J gene, V gene, CDR3 protein, CDR3 DNA. D genes are given only for firm matches. The size field is filled for only some rows; it gives once, few, many or a size class.

>-|-|TRBJ2-7|TRBV27
CASSLETGGAYEQYF
TGTGCCAGCAGTTTGGAGACAGGAGGGGCCTACGAGCAGTACTTC
>TRBD1|-|TRBJ1-2|TRBV5-1
CASSFAPGQGASGGYTF
TGCGCCAGCAGCTTTGCACCGGGACAGGGGGCGTCTGGTGGCTACACCTTC
>TRBD1|-|TRBJ2-1|TRBV7-2
CASSYDIGTGSYNEQFF
TGTGCCAGCAGTTACGATATTGGGACAGGCTCCTACAATGAGCAGTTCTTC
>-|-|TRBJ2-3|TRBV10-1
CASEDPSTDTQYF
TGCGCCAGCGAAGACCCCAGCACAGATACGCAGTATTTT
>-|-|TRBJ2-1|TRBV19
CASSIQSFRYGGYNEQFF
TGTGCCAGTAGTATCCAATCGTTTAGGTATGGGGGATATAATGAGCAGTTCTTC
>-|-|TRBJ1-3|TRBV28
CASSKISGNTIYF
TGTGCCAGCAGTAAGATCTCTGGAAACACCATATATTTT
>-|-|TRBJ2-5|TRBV5-1
CASSLDGRSEETQYF
TGCGCCAGCAGCTTGGACGGGAGATCAGAAGAGACCCAGTACTTC
>-|once|TRBJ1-2|TRBV5-1
CASSPSGGSTYGYTF
TGCGCCAGCAGCCCCTCGGGGGGGTCCACCTATGGCTACACCTTC
>TRBD2|once|TRBJ2-7|TRBV7-3
CASSLTAGGLPGEQYF
TGTGCCAGCAGCTTGACAGCGGGAGGGCTCCCAGGCGAGCAGTACTTC
>-|-|TRBJ1-2|TRBV27
CASRGPPGVNGYTF
TGTGCCAGCAGGGGGCCCCCCGGGGTCAATGGCTACACCTTC